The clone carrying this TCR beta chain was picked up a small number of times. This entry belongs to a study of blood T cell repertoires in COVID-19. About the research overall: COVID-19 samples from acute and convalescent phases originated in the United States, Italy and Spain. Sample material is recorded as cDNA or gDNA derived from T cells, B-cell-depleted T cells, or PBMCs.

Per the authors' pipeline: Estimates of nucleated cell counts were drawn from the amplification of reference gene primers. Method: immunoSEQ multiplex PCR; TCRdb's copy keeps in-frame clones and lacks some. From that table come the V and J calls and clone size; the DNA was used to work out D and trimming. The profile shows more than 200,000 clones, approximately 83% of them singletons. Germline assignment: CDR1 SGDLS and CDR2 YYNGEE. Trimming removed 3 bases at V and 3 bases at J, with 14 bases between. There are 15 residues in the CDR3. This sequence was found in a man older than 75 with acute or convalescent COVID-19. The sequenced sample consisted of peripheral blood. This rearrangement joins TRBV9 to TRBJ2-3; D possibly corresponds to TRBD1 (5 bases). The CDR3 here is CASSDRRRSTDTQYF. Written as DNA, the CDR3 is TGTGCCAGCAGCGACAGGCGCAGGTCAACAGATACGCAGTATTTT.